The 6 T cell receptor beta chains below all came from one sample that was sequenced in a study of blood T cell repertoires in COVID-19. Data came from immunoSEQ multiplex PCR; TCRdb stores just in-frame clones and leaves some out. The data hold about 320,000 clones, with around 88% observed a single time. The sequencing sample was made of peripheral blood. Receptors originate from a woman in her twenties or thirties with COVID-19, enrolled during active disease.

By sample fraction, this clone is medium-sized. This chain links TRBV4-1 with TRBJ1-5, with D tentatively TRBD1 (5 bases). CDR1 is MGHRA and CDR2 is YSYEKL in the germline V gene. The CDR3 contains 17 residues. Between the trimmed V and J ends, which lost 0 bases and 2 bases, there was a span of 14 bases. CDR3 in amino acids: CASSQDTGGFGNQPQHF. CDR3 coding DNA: TGCGCCAGCAGCCAAGATACGGGGGGTTTCGGCAATCAGCCCCAGCATTTT.

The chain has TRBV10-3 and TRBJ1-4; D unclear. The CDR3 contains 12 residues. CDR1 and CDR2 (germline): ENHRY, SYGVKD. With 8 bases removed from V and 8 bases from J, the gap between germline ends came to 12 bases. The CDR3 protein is CAIQRAGEKLFF. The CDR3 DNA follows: TGTGCCATCCAAAGGGCGGGGGAAAAACTGTTTTTT.

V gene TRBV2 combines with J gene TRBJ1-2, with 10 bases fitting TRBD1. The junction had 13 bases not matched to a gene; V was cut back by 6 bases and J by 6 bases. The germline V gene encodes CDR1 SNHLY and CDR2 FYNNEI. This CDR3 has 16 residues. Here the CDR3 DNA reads TGTGCCAGCAGCTATCGTCCGGGACAGGGGAACGATGGCTACACCTTC. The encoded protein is CASSYRPGQGNDGYTF.

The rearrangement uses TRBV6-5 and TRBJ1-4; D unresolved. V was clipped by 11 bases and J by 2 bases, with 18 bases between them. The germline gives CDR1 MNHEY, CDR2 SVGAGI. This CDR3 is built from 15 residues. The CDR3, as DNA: TGTGCCCCCCGCCCCACGGGGAGGACTAATGAAAAACTGTTTTTT. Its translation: CAPRPTGRTNEKLFF.

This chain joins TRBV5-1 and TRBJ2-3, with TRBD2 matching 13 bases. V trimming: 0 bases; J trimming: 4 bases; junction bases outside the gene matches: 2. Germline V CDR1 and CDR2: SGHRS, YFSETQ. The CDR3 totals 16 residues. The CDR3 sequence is CASSLELAGGPDTQYF. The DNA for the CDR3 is TGCGCCAGCAGCTTGGAACTAGCGGGGGGGCCAGATACGCAGTATTTT.

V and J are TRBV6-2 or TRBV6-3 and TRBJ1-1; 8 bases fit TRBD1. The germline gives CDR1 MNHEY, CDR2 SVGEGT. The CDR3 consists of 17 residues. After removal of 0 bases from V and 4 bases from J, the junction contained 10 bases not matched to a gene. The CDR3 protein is CASSYSDRANKGTEAFF. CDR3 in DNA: TGTGCCAGCAGTTACTCGGACAGGGCCAACAAGGGCACTGAAGCTTTCTTT.